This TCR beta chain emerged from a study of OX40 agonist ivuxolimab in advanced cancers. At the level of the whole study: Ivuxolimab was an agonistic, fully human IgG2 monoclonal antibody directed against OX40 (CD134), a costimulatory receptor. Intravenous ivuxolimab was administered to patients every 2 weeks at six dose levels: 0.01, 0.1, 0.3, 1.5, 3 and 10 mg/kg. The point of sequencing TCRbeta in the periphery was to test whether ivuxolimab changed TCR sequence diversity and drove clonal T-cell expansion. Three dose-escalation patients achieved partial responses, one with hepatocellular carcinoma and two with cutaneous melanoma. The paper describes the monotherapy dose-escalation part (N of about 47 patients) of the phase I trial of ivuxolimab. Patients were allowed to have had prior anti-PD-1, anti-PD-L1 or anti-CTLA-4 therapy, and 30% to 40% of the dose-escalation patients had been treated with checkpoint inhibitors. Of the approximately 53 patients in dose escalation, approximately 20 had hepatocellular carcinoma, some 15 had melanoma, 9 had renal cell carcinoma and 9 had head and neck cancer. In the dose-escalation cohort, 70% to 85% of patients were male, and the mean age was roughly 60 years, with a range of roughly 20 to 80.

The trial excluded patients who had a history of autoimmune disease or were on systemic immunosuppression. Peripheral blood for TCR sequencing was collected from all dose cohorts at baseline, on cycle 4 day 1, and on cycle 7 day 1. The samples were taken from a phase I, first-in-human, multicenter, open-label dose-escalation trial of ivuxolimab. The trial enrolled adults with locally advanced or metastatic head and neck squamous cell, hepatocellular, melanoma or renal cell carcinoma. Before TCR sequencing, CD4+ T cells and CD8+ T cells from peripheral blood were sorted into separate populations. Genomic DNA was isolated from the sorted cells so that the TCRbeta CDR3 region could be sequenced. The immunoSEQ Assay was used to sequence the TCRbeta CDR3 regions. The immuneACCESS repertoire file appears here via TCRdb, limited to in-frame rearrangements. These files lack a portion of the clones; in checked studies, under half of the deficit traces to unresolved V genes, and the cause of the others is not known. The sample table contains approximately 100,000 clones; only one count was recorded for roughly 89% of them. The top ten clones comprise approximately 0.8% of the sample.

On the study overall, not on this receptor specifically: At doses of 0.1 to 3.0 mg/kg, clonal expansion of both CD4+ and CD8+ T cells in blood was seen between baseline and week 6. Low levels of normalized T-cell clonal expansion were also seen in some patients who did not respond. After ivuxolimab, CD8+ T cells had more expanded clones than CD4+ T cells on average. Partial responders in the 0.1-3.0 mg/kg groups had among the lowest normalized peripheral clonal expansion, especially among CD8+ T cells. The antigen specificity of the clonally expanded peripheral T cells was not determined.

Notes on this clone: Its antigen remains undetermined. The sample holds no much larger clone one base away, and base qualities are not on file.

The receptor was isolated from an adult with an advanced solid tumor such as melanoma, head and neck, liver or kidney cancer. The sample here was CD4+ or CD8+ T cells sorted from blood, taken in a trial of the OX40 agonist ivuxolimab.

The CDR3 reads as follows: CASSAGLAGTGEQFF. The DNA sequence is TGTGCCAGCAGTGCGGGACTAGCCGGGACAGGTGAGCAGTTCTTC. The V and J genes are TRBV6-4 and TRBJ2-1; the best D guess is TRBD2, with 9 bases matching. The cysteine opens and the phenylalanine closes a CDR3 of 15 amino acids. CDR3 DNA is the only sequence kept; it has 45 bases, read in frame from the first base. V is clipped by 4 bases and J by 9 bases, and the sequence between their germline boundaries is 19 bases long. The CDR1 and CDR2 encoded by the germline V gene are MRHNA and SNTAGT.